Following are 21 T cell receptor beta chains from one sample sequenced in a study of post-analysis software for immune sequencing data. Each TCR beta cDNA library carried unique molecular identifiers. A single record per CDR3 protein comes from TCRdb applying MiXCR to the PCR reads. The table lists about half a million distinct CDR3 sequences, over 35% of them singletons. These receptors lack a known antigen. Study-wide findings and caveats: About five TRBV segments, including TRBV5-6, TRBV5-1 and TRBV20-1, were more frequent in patients than controls.

Sequenced: blood. The receptors here all came from a girl between 10 and 17 years old with multiple sclerosis.

In this sample, this clonotype turned up a few times. The rearrangement links TRBV20-1 to TRBJ2-7; 7 positions match TRBD2. Trimming at V came to 0 bases and at J to 7 bases, leaving 9 bases not matched to a gene. CDR3 length: 14 residues. Per germline, CDR1 DFQATT and CDR2 SNEGSKA (reference sequence). The CDR3 loop reads CSARDVSSGREQYF. The CDR3 nucleotides read TGCAGTGCTAGAGATGTGTCTAGCGGTCGGGAGCAGTACTTC.

This chain links TRBV20-1 with TRBJ2-3; TRBD1 is a possible D gene (6 bases). CDR1 is DFQATT and CDR2 is SNEGSKA in the germline V gene (reference sequence). The CDR3 contains 16 residues. Trimming took off 6 bases at V and 0 bases at J, with 19 bases between the two ends. CDR3 sequence reads: CSATQGKITSTDTQYF. The CDR3 nucleotides read TGCAGTGCCACCCAGGGGAAGATCACTAGCACAGATACGCAGTATTTT.

V and J are TRBV7-9 and TRBJ1-2; 10 nucleotides agree with TRBD1. J gave up 5 bases and V 5 bases, and 8 bases lay outside the gene matches. The CDR3 has 15 amino acids. The germline gives CDR1 SEHNR, CDR2 FQNEAQ (reference sequence). CDR3 protein: CASSEGTGARYGYTF. The CDR3 nucleotides read TGTGCCAGCAGCGAGGGGACAGGGGCGAGGTATGGCTACACCTTC.

This clonotype has more than one count but fewer than ten. The V gene is TRBV28, the J gene TRBJ2-7; 8 bases fit TRBD2. The V gene end was trimmed by 6 bases and the J gene end by 3 bases; junction bases not matched to a gene: 7. This CDR3 contains 14 residues. Germline V gene lookup returns CDR1 MDHEN and CDR2 SYDVKM. The CDR3 coding sequence is TGTGCCAGCAGACAGAGCGGGAGCCACTACGAGCAGTACTTC. Protein sequence: CASRQSGSHYEQYF.

V and J are TRBV10-3 and TRBJ2-7; D perhaps matches TRBD2 (6 bases). This CDR3 is built from 15 residues. The germline V gene encodes CDR1 ENHRY and CDR2 SYGVKD. Trimming took 0 bases from V and 3 from J, leaving 12 bases between them. CDR3 sequence reads: CAISESYGRIYEQYF. CDR3 in DNA: TGTGCCATCAGTGAGTCATACGGGAGAATCTACGAGCAGTACTTC.

This chain uses TRBV7-3 with TRBJ1-6; D is uncertain. Trimming pared 1 base from V and 9 bases from J, leaving 13 bases between. This CDR3 region has 15 residues. Looked up from germline, CDR1 is SGHTA and CDR2 is FQGTGA. The CDR3 here is CASSLMGGGGSPLHF. The CDR3, as DNA: TGTGCCAGCAGCTTAATGGGTGGTGGTGGTTCACCCCTCCACTTT.

This clonotype has a single count. The final CDR3 position lacks the conserved phenylalanine or tryptophan, pointing to a likely read error. The chain recombines TRBV4-2 with TRBJ1-1, with D hard to call. CDR1 is LGHNA, CDR2 YNFKEQ, per germline. This CDR3 region has 12 residues. Trimming left V 1 base short and J 2 bases short, with 2 bases between. The CDR3 sequence: CASSQGNTEAFL. The CDR3 DNA reads as TGTGCCAGCAGCCAAGGCAACACTGAAGCTTTCTTG.

The V call is TRBV7-6, the J call TRBJ2-1; D unclear. Germline values: CDR1 SGHVS, CDR2 FNYEAQ. V lost 3 bases and J lost 8, with 8 bases in between. The CDR3 has 12 amino acids. Written as DNA, the CDR3 is TGTGCCAGCAGCTTTTCAGAGTATGAGCAGTTCTTC. It yields the protein CASSFSEYEQFF.

Of note for this clonotype: Compared with germline, one end of the junction differs, possibly owing to a read error. V is TRBV12-3 or TRBV12-4 and J is TRBJ2-5; 8 bases match TRBD2. The J call may not be correct, given that the DNA end is closer to TRBJ2-7. The CDR3 is 14 residues long. CDR3 sequence (DNA): TGTGTCAGCAGGTTCAGCGGGGGTTCCTACGAGCAGTACTTC. It is translated as CVSRFSGGSYEQYF.

V gene TRBV7-9 combines with J gene TRBJ2-1; TRBD2 is a possible D gene (5 bases). In germline, CDR1 is SEHNR, CDR2 FQNEAQ (reference sequence). The CDR3 totals 19 residues. Trimming left V 5 bases short and J 2 bases short, with 25 bases between. In DNA, the CDR3 is TGTGCCAGCAGCCCGAGATACCCAGGACTGCACCACACCTACAATGAGCAGTTCTTC. Translating gives CASSPRYPGLHHTYNEQFF.

The chain has TRBV4-1 and TRBJ2-7; the D call may be TRBD1 or TRBD2 (5 bases each). The CDR3 is 17 amino acids. The V and J ends lost 0 bases and 3 bases respectively, with 18 bases between them. Germline CDR1 is MGHRA and CDR2 is YSYEKL. CDR3 DNA sequence: TGCGCCAGCAGCCAAGAGGCCGGGGCCCTAGGTGGCTACGAGCAGTACTTC. This encodes CASSQEAGALGGYEQYF.

The chain couples TRBV20-1 to TRBJ2-3, with TRBD2 matching over 9 bases. CDR1 and CDR2 (germline): DFQATT, SNEGSKA (reference sequence). V was pared by 3 bases and J by 2 bases, with 12 bases of the junction left unmatched. The CDR3 extends over 17 amino acids. CDR3: CSASTTSGKGPTDTQYF. CDR3 sequence (DNA): TGCAGTGCTAGTACGACTAGCGGAAAGGGACCCACAGATACGCAGTATTTT.

The V gene is TRBV5-1, the J gene TRBJ2-7; D perhaps matches TRBD1 (5 bases). The CDR3 runs 15 residues. CDR1 is SGHRS, CDR2 YFSETQ, per germline. The V and J ends lost 6 bases and 7 bases respectively, with 23 bases between them. This CDR3 is CASTPTGAKDYEQYF. DNA for the CDR3: TGCGCCAGCACCCCGACTGGGGCGAAGGATTATGAGCAGTACTTC. The full variable domain, completed using reference TRBV5-1 and TRBJ2-7, is KAGVTQTPRYLIKTRGQQVTLSCSPISGHRSVSWYQQTPGQGLQFLFEYFSETQRNKGNFPGRFSGRQFSNSRSEMNVSTLELGDSALYLCASTPTGAKDYEQYFGPGTRLTVT.

The chain uses TRBV12-3 or TRBV12-4 and TRBJ1-4; D might be TRBD1 (5 bases). Deletions cut 7 bases from V and 8 bases from J, with 14 bases between. This CDR3 has 13 amino acids. The CDR3 DNA sequence: TGTGCCAGCACCGGGACTCGAGGAGAAAAACTGTTTTTT. Residues: CASTGTRGEKLFF.

The chain joins TRBV2 to TRBJ2-4, with unresolved D. TRBJ2-7 matches the DNA end more closely, so the J call is doubtful. CDR3 length: 13 amino acids. CDR1 and CDR2 from the germline V gene are SNHLY and FYNNEI. The CDR3 DNA follows: TGTGCCAGCAGTCTTCGCCGGGCCAACGAGCAGTACTTC. Its protein product is CASSLRRANEQYF.

The J gene is TRBJ2-7, the V gene TRBV7-2; 7 bases are shared with TRBD2. This CDR3 contains 14 residues. After removal of 0 bases from V and 3 bases from J, the junction contained 2 bases not matched to a gene. The germline V gene has CDR1 SGHTA and CDR2 FQGNSA. As DNA, the CDR3 is TGTGCCAGCAGCTTAGCTGGGGGGGTCTACGAGCAGTACTTC. The encoded protein is CASSLAGGVYEQYF.

The chain employs TRBV2 and TRBJ2-7; D is ambiguous. The length of the CDR3 is 14 residues. The V gene's germline CDR1 is SNHLY and CDR2 FYNNEI. V was pared by 2 bases and J by 0 bases, with 8 bases between. Here the CDR3 DNA reads TGTGCCAGCAGTGAACTGACGAGCTCCTACGAGCAGTACTTC. The encoded protein is CASSELTSSYEQYF.

This clonotype was seen a few times. This chain joins TRBV14 and TRBJ2-3; tentatively, D is TRBD2 (5 bases). CDR1 SGHDN and CDR2 FVKESK come from the germline V gene. V lost 7 bases and J lost 6, with 14 bases in between. The CDR3 runs to 13 residues. CDR3 DNA sequence: TGTGCCAGCACCCTAAATAGGAGGGATACGCAGTATTTT. The encoded protein is CASTLNRRDTQYF.

The sample holds a few counts of this clonotype. The V gene is TRBV4-1, the J gene TRBJ1-2, with D unresolved. The CDR3 length is 13 residues. CDR1 and CDR2 (germline): MGHRA, YSYEKL. Trimming took 0 bases from V and 4 from J, leaving 6 bases between them. The CDR3 nucleotides read TGCGCCAGCAGCCAAGAGATCGGCTATGGCTACACCTTC. Translating it yields CASSQEIGYGYTF.

V usage is TRBV7-2 and J usage is TRBJ2-1; 13 bases agree with TRBD2. The germline gives CDR1 SGHTA, CDR2 FQGNSA. The CDR3 consists of 17 residues. The trim removed 6 bases at V and 5 bases at J, leaving 10 bases unmatched. CDR3 region: CASSPNRLAGGNNEQFF. The CDR3 region has the DNA TGTGCCAGCAGTCCTAACAGACTAGCGGGGGGAAACAATGAGCAGTTCTTC.

The chain is built from TRBV20-1 and TRBJ1-2, with 8 bases matching TRBD1. This CDR3 has 13 amino acids. CDR1 is DFQATT and CDR2 is SNEGSKA in the germline V gene (reference sequence). V lost 3 bases to trimming and J lost 10 bases; unmatched junction nucleotides: 10. The DNA of the CDR3 is TGCAGTGCTAGCTCCAGGGGGCGCATGGACTACACCTTC. Its protein product is CSASSRGRMDYTF.